Below are 15 T cell receptor beta chains sequenced from a single sample in a study of blood T cell repertoires in COVID-19. TCRdb keeps only in-frame clones here, not all; method: immunoSEQ multiplex PCR. The repertoire consists of over 100,000 clones, with about four fifths occurring once and the leading ten covering 26%. Sequenced input: peripheral blood. Source of these receptors: a man aged 60 to 75 with acute or convalescent COVID-19.

Note on this clone: The same CDR3 is also encoded by other DNA sequences in this sample. This CDR3 reads CASSGQGNTEAFF. For the CDR3, the DNA is TGTGCCAGCTCAGGACAGGGGAACACTGAAGCTTTCTTT. The chain carries TRBV18 and TRBJ1-1; 8 nucleotides line up with TRBD1. This CDR3 has 13 residues. The V and J ends lost 5 bases and 1 base, in that order; junction bases with no gene match: 0. The germline gives CDR1 KGHSH, CDR2 LQKENI.

The V call is TRBV6-1, the J call TRBJ1-5; D is perhaps TRBD1 (5 bases). Trimming removed 1 base from V and 7 bases from J, with 11 bases in between. The germline V gene has CDR1 MNHNS and CDR2 SASEGT. The CDR3 runs to 14 residues. The DNA for the CDR3 is TGTGCCAGCAGTGAAGAAAGGGGCGACCAGCCCCAGCATTTT. It translates to CASSEERGDQPQHF.

This clone was picked up one time. Sequence at one end of the junction differs from germline and may be a read error. The gene calls are TRBV7-7 and TRBJ2-3; 12 bases line up with TRBD2. This CDR3 spans 16 amino acids. CDR1 is SSHAT, CDR2 FNYEAQ, per germline (reference sequence). The CDR3 sequence: CASSPTSGSPTDTQYF. In nucleotides, the CDR3 is TGTGCTAGCAGCCCGACTAGCGGGAGCCCCACAGATACGCAGTATTTT. Based on the CDR3 plus reference TRBV7-7 and TRBJ2-3, the full variable domain is GAGVSQSPRYKVTKRGQDVTLRCDPISSHATLYWYQQALGQGPEFLTYFNYEAQPDKSGLPSDRFSAERPEGSISTLTIQRTEQRDSAMYRCASSPTSGSPTDTQYFGPGTRLTVL.

The chain links TRBV10-3 to TRBJ1-6; TRBD1 might be the D (5 bases). There are 14 residues in the CDR3. V shed 9 bases and J shed 8 bases, with 17 bases lying between them. The germline gives CDR1 ENHRY, CDR2 SYGVKD. CDR3 residues: CAIGVREGDSPLHF. The DNA of the CDR3 is TGTGCCATTGGGGTCAGGGAAGGTGATTCACCCCTCCACTTT.

J is TRBJ1-1 and V is TRBV28; the D is unclear. The V gene's germline CDR1 is MDHEN and CDR2 SYDVKM. The CDR3 is 10 residues long. The germline V and J ends were trimmed by 11 bases and 1 base, with 5 bases remaining between them. In DNA, the CDR3 is TGTGCCTCCGGGAACACTGAAGCTTTCTTT. The encoded protein is CASGNTEAFF.

V usage is TRBV2 and J usage is TRBJ1-2; TRBD1 matches 10 bases. J was trimmed by 6 bases and V by 4 bases; bases with no gene match: 5. Germline V CDR1 and CDR2: SNHLY, FYNNEI. The CDR3 is made up of 14 amino acids. CDR3 sequence: CASSAGQGGHGYTF. The DNA of the CDR3 is TGTGCCAGCAGTGCTGGACAGGGGGGCCATGGCTACACCTTC.

J is TRBJ1-4 and V is TRBV5-1; 9 bases fit TRBD1. In germline, CDR1 is SGHRS, CDR2 YFSETQ. The J segment lost 8 bases and the V segment lost 3 bases, leaving 5 bases of the junction unmatched. The CDR3 spans 14 residues. CDR3 nucleotide sequence: TGCGCCAGCAGCTACGGGACAGGGTTGGAAAAACTGTTTTTT. It translates to CASSYGTGLEKLFF.

This clone was detected a few times. The V call is TRBV19, the J call TRBJ1-5; possibly TRBD1 for D (5 bases). The CDR3 consists of 16 residues. Trimming took 5 bases from V and 4 from J, leaving 18 bases between them. CDR1 and CDR2 (germline): LNHDA, SQIVND (reference sequence). The chain's CDR3 is CASSPTLGGGNQPQHF. The CDR3 region has the DNA TGTGCCAGTAGTCCCACCCTGGGGGGTGGGAATCAGCCCCAGCATTTT.

The chain recombines TRBV9 with TRBJ1-1; D perhaps matches TRBD1 (6 bases). The CDR3 totals 15 residues. Germline V gives CDR1 SGDLS, CDR2 YYNGEE. Trimming pared 4 bases from V and 3 bases from J, leaving 16 bases between. CDR3 residues: CASSPQGRGDTEAFF. DNA of the CDR3: TGTGCCAGCAGCCCTCAAGGGAGGGGGGACACTGAAGCTTTCTTT.

The chain employs TRBV21-1 and TRBJ1-1; TRBD1, the table's D call, was not compared with the DNA. TRBV21-1 is labeled a pseudogene. The CDR3 consists of 15 residues. The CDR3 loop reads CASISDREANTEAFF. The CDR3 coding sequence is TGTGCCAGCATCTCGGACAGGGAGGCGAACACTGAAGCTTTCTTT.

V usage is TRBV9 and J usage is TRBJ1-4; a weak D match, TRBD1 (6 bases). Trimming cost V 4 bases and J 3 bases, with 16 bases left between them. The germline V gene has CDR1 SGDLS and CDR2 YYNGEE. The length of the CDR3 is 16 residues. CDR3 nucleotides: TGTGCCAGCAGCTCATTACAGGGCGCAGCTAATGAAAAACTGTTTTTT. This codes for CASSSLQGAANEKLFF.

The chain couples TRBV19 to TRBJ1-2; a possible D gene is TRBD1 (5 bases). Per the germline V gene, CDR1 is LNHDA and CDR2 is SQIVND (reference sequence). V lost 2 bases to trimming and J lost 2 bases, with 9 bases between them. The CDR3 loop spans 14 amino acids. The CDR3 sequence is CASSIRGPNYGYTF. DNA for the CDR3: TGTGCCAGTAGTATAAGGGGTCCGAACTATGGCTACACCTTC.

The rearrangement uses TRBV20-1 and TRBJ1-2; no firm D call. Trimming took 2 bases from V and 1 from J, leaving 2 bases between them. The germline CDR1 and CDR2 sequences are DFQATT and SNEGSKA (reference sequence). The length of the CDR3 is 11 residues. The CDR3 DNA reads TGCAGTGCTAGATATAACTATGGCTACACCTTC. As protein: CSARYNYGYTF.

The chain joins TRBV11-2 to TRBJ1-4; unclear D gene. This CDR3 is built from 14 residues. V dropped 2 bases and J dropped 7 bases, with 11 bases sitting between them. Germline CDR1 is SGHAT and CDR2 is FQNNGV. The CDR3 loop is CASSLTAGSEKLFF. CDR3 coding DNA: TGTGCCAGCAGCTTAACAGCTGGTAGTGAAAAACTGTTTTTT.

The chain recombines TRBV12-3 or TRBV12-4 with TRBJ2-1; D gene uncertain. This CDR3 has 10 amino acids. V dropped 2 bases and J dropped 16 bases, with 9 bases sitting between them. CDR3 region: CASSLSYIFF. CDR3 nucleotide sequence: TGTGCCAGCAGTTTATCCTATATCTTCTTC.